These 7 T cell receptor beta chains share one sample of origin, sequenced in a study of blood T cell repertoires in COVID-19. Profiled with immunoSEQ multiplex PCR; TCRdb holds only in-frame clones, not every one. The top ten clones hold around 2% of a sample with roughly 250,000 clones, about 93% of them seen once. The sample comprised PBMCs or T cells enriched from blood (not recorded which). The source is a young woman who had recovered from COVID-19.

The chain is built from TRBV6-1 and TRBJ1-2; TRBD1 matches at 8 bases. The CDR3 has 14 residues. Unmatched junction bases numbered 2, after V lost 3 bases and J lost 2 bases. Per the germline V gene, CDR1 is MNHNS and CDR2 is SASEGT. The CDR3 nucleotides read TGTGCCAGCAGTGAGGGACAGGCAAACTATGGCTACACCTTC. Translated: CASSEGQANYGYTF.

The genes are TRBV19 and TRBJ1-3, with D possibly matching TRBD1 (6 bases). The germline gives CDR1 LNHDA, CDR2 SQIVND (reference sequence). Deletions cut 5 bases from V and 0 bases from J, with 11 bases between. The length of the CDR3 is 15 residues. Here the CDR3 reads CASSADRISGNTIYF. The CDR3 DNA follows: TGTGCCAGTAGTGCCGACAGGATCTCTGGAAACACCATATATTTT.

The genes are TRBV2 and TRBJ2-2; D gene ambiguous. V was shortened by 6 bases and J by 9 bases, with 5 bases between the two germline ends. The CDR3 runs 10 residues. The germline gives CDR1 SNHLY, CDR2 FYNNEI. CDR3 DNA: TGTGCCAGCAGGGGCCGGGAGCTGTTTTTT. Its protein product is CASRGRELFF.

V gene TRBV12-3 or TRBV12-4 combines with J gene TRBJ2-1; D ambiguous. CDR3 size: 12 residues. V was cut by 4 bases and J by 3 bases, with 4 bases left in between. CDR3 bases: TGTGCCAGCAGTTCTCGCTACAATGAGCAGTTCTTC. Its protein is CASSSRYNEQFF.

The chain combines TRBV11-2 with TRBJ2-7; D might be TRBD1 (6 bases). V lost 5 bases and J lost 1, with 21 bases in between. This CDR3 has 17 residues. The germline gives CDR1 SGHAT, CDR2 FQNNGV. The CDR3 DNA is TGTGCCAGCAGCCTGCTTACTTTTAACAGGGTATCCTACGAGCAGTACTTC. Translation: CASSLLTFNRVSYEQYF.

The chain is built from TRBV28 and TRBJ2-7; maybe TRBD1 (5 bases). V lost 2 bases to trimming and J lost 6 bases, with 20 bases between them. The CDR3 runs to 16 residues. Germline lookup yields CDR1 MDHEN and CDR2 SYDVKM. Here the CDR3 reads CASSLPDSFGPVEQYF. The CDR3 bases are TGTGCCAGCAGTTTACCAGACAGTTTTGGGCCGGTCGAGCAGTACTTC.

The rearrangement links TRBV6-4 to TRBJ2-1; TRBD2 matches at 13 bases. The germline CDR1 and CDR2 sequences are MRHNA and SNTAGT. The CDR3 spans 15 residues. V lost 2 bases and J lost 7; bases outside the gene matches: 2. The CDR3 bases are TGTGCCAGCAGTGACGGGACTAGCGGGGAAAATGAGCAGTTCTTC. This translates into CASSDGTSGENEQFF.